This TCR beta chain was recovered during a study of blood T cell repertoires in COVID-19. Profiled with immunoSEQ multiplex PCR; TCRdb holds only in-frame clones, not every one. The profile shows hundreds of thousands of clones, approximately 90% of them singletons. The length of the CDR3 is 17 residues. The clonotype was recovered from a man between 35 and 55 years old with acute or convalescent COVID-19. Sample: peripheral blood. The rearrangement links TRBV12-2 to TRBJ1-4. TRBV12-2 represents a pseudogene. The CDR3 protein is CASRFQPNDGGGRKLFF. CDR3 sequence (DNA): TGTGCAAGTCGTTTCCAACCTAACGACGGAGGCGGGCGGAAACTGTTTTTT.